These 22 T cell receptor beta chains were sequenced from one sample in a study of cytomegalovirus exposure and HLA in healthy donors (dated by TCRdb to about 2017). Library prep was done by the immunoSEQ multiplex PCR assay. The multiplex PCR relied on a mix of 60 forward primers for TCR Vbeta segments and 13 reverse primers for TCR Jbeta segments. TCRdb limited this immuneACCESS table to in-frame rearrangements with V and J called. A share of clones is missing; checked studies link under half to unresolved V genes, and the rest is unexplained. The sample table holds 200,000 to 250,000 clones. 1.1% of the sample goes to the ten largest clones. Sequenced sample: PBMCs. All receptors derive from a girl aged 2-10 years in good health and CMV-seropositive.

The chain has TRBV25-1 and TRBJ2-1; TRBD2 matches at 13 bases. CDR3 length: 14 amino acids. Germline values: CDR1 MGHDK, CDR2 SYGVNS. The V segment lost 4 bases and the J segment 9 bases; nucleotides outside the gene matches: 3. CDR3: CASSGLAGGSEQFF. The CDR3 region has the DNA TGTGCCAGCAGTGGACTAGCGGGAGGCAGTGAGCAGTTCTTC.

The chain has TRBV6-1 and TRBJ2-5; 8 bases align to TRBD2. The J call could be wrong; TRBJ2-7 is a better fit for the DNA end. The CDR3 length is 15 residues. Germline V gene sequence: CDR1 MNHNS, CDR2 SASEGT. The CDR3 DNA sequence: TGTGCCAGCAGTGAATGGGGACTAGGACCAGACGAGCAGTACTTC. Translation gives CASSEWGLGPDEQYF.

The rearrangement links TRBV5-5 to TRBJ1-5, with D hard to call. Germline V CDR1 and CDR2: SGHKS, YYEKEE (reference sequence). V gave up 4 bases and J gave up 3 bases, with 14 bases separating them. This CDR3 spans 15 amino acids. The CDR3 DNA reads TGTGCCAGCAGCCCTCCGGGAGGCTCCAATCAGCCCCAGCATTTT. Translation: CASSPPGGSNQPQHF. The full variable domain, its missing parts supplied by reference TRBV5-5 and TRBJ1-5, is DAGVTQSPTHLIKTRGQQVTLRCSPISGHKSVSWYQQVLGQGPQFIFQYYEKEERGRGNFPDRFSARQFPNYSSELNVNALLLGDSALYLCASSPPGGSNQPQHFGDGTRLSIL.

The chain has TRBV29-1 and TRBJ2-5; 13 nucleotides match TRBD2. The CDR3 runs to 13 residues. Germline V lookup: CDR1 SQVTM, CDR2 ANQGSEA. The V and J ends lost 6 bases and 9 bases, in that order; junction bases with no gene match: 7. The CDR3: CSVRTSGSGAQYF. CDR3 in DNA: TGCAGCGTAAGGACTAGCGGGAGTGGGGCCCAGTACTTC.

The chain is built from TRBV19 and TRBJ1-1; D possibly corresponds to TRBD1 (5 bases). CDR1 is LNHDA and CDR2 is SQIVND in the germline V gene (reference sequence). Trimming took off 6 bases at V and 0 bases at J, with 14 bases between the two ends. CDR3 length: 15 residues. This chain's CDR3 is CASSNMRTMNTEAFF. For the CDR3, the DNA is TGTGCCAGTAGCAATATGAGGACAATGAACACTGAAGCTTTCTTT.

This chain joins TRBV28 and TRBJ1-2; possibly TRBD1 for D (5 bases). Deletions cut 7 bases from V and 2 bases from J, with 14 bases between. This CDR3 has 14 residues. The germline gives CDR1 MDHEN, CDR2 SYDVKM. The CDR3 region is CASNLQAGNYGYTF. The CDR3 DNA sequence: TGTGCCAGCAACCTTCAGGCAGGGAACTATGGCTACACCTTC.

This chain uses TRBV5-5 with TRBJ1-2, with D possibly being TRBD1 (6 bases). Germline-derived CDR1 and CDR2 are SGHKS and YYEKEE (reference sequence). V was clipped by 0 bases and J by 1 base, with 7 bases between them. This CDR3 is 14 amino acids long. The chain's CDR3 is CASSLGTVNYGYTF. DNA for the CDR3: TGTGCCAGCAGCTTGGGGACAGTTAACTATGGCTACACCTTC. Complete variable domain (other parts from reference TRBV5-5 and TRBJ1-2): DAGVTQSPTHLIKTRGQQVTLRCSPISGHKSVSWYQQVLGQGPQFIFQYYEKEERGRGNFPDRFSARQFPNYSSELNVNALLLGDSALYLCASSLGTVNYGYTFGSGTRLTVV.

The chain has TRBV6-5 and TRBJ2-3; TRBD1 agrees at 10 bases. CDR1 is MNHEY, CDR2 SVGAGI, per germline. The CDR3 has 15 residues. Trimming at V came to 6 bases and at J to 5 bases, leaving 8 bases not matched to a gene. CDR3 sequence: CASSAGQGEIDTQYF. The CDR3 DNA is TGTGCCAGCAGCGCAGGACAGGGGGAAATAGATACGCAGTATTTT.

The chain joins TRBV20-1 to TRBJ2-2; D is unclear. V lost 3 bases and J lost 7, with 6 bases in between. Germline assignment: CDR1 DFQATT and CDR2 SNEGSKA (reference sequence). The CDR3 extends over 11 amino acids. The CDR3 DNA is TGCAGTGCTAGTCAGAACGGGGAGCTGTTTTTT. Protein sequence: CSASQNGELFF.

CDR3 sequence reads: CASSDYTGKTGELFF. In nucleotides, the CDR3 is TGCGCCAGCAGTGATTATACAGGGAAAACCGGGGAGCTGTTTTTT. This chain joins TRBV10-1 and TRBJ2-2, with a tentative D call TRBD1 (6 bases). V was shortened by 3 bases and J by 5 bases, with 13 bases between the two germline ends. The CDR3 totals 15 residues. Germline lookup yields CDR1 WNHNN and CDR2 SYGVQD (reference sequence).

V is TRBV9 and J is TRBJ2-1, with 9 positions matching TRBD2. V was clipped by 0 bases and J by 4 bases; unmatched bases: 5. The CDR3 covers 16 residues. The germline V gene has CDR1 SGDLS and CDR2 YYNGEE. The CDR3 DNA reads TGTGCCAGCAGCGTAGACGCGGGAGGGAATTACAATGAGCAGTTCTTC. Translation: CASSVDAGGNYNEQFF.

The gene calls are TRBV7-9 and TRBJ2-5; D might be TRBD2 (5 bases). This CDR3 comprises 15 residues. Germline V CDR1 and CDR2: SEHNR, FQNEAQ (reference sequence). Trimming left V 6 bases short and J 5 bases short, with 19 bases between. CDR3 bases: TGTGCCAGCAGTTCTGCCCCGGGATCATGGGAGACCCAGTACTTC. Encoded protein: CASSSAPGSWETQYF.

V is TRBV2 and J is TRBJ1-1; a possible D gene is TRBD1 (5 bases). Germline lookup yields CDR1 SNHLY and CDR2 FYNNEI. This CDR3 contains 15 residues. V dropped 1 base and J dropped 5 bases, with 14 bases sitting between them. The CDR3 protein is CASSEGAGLGTEAFF. CDR3 bases: TGTGCCAGCAGTGAAGGGGCGGGGCTGGGTACTGAAGCTTTCTTT.

The chain recombines TRBV28 with TRBJ2-1; 7 bases match TRBD1. Trimming removed 5 bases from V and 9 bases from J; junction bases left unmatched: 10. Germline V gives CDR1 MDHEN, CDR2 SYDVKM. The CDR3 loop spans 14 amino acids. The CDR3 coding sequence is TGTGCCAGCAGTGGCCGGACAGGTTCCACTGAGCAGTTCTTC. This gives the protein CASSGRTGSTEQFF. Complete variable domain (other parts from reference TRBV28 and TRBJ2-1): DVKVTQSSRYLVKRTGEKVFLECVQDMDHENMFWYRQDPGLGLRLIYFSYDVKMKEKGDIPEGYSVSREKKERFSLILESASTNQTSMYLCASSGRTGSTEQFFGPGTRLTVL.

The V gene is TRBV19, the J gene TRBJ2-2, with TRBD1 as a possible D gene (6 bases). The CDR3 is 14 residues long. The V gene lost 8 bases and the J gene lost 4 bases, with 14 bases spanning the gap. The V gene's germline CDR1 is LNHDA and CDR2 SQIVND (reference sequence). The CDR3: CASRNGGSTGELFF. CDR3 nucleotide sequence: TGTGCCAGTCGAAATGGGGGCAGCACCGGGGAGCTGTTTTTT.

This rearrangement joins TRBV19 to TRBJ2-7; TRBD2 might be the D (6 bases). Trimming stripped 1 base from V and 2 bases from J, with 12 bases between. Germline V gene lookup returns CDR1 LNHDA and CDR2 SQIVND (reference sequence). The CDR3 is made up of 15 amino acids. The CDR3 loop reads CASSIGSGGAYEQYF. The CDR3 nucleotides read TGTGCCAGTAGTATAGGGTCCGGAGGGGCCTACGAGCAGTACTTC.

The chain joins TRBV7-9 to TRBJ2-5; D remains unclear. The DNA end favors TRBJ2-7, so the J call may be wrong. The CDR3 contains 13 residues. Germline CDR1 SEHNR, CDR2 FQNEAQ (reference sequence). The CDR3 spells CASSDRSAAEQYF. The CDR3, as DNA: TGTGCCAGCAGCGATAGAAGCGCTGCCGAGCAGTACTTC.

The chain recombines TRBV5-1 with TRBJ2-1; TRBD2 matches at 8 bases. Germline lookup yields CDR1 SGHRS and CDR2 YFSETQ. This CDR3 spans 14 amino acids. Unmatched junction bases numbered 6, after V lost 0 bases and J lost 10 bases. The CDR3 DNA follows: TGCGCCAGCAGCTTGGACGGGAGGGCCGGGGAGCAGTTCTTC. It translates to CASSLDGRAGEQFF. Full variable domain (rest looked up from reference TRBV5-1 and TRBJ2-1): KAGVTQTPRYLIKTRGQQVTLSCSPISGHRSVSWYQQTPGQGLQFLFEYFSETQRNKGNFPGRFSGRQFSNSRSEMNVSTLELGDSALYLCASSLDGRAGEQFFGPGTRLTVL.

J is TRBJ2-7 and V is TRBV5-1; 9 positions agree with TRBD2. This CDR3 is built from 16 residues. Looked up from germline, CDR1 is SGHRS and CDR2 is YFSETQ. Trimming removed 4 bases from V and 8 bases from J; junction bases left unmatched: 16. The CDR3 DNA follows: TGCGCCAGCAGCCCCCCCAGTATAGCGGGAGACAAAAAGCAGTACTTC. Translated: CASSPPSIAGDKKQYF.

This chain connects TRBV7-9 to TRBJ2-7; 8 bases are a match to TRBD1. J was trimmed by 4 bases and V by 5 bases; bases with no gene match: 16. The CDR3 has 17 amino acids. Germline V lookup: CDR1 SEHNR, CDR2 FQNEAQ (reference sequence). The CDR3, as DNA: TGTGCCAGCAGCCCAGCGGTCGGACAGGGAGTCCTGTACGAGCAGTACTTC. It specifies CASSPAVGQGVLYEQYF.

V is TRBV11-2 and J is TRBJ2-3; D might be TRBD1 (5 bases). V was cut by 5 bases and J by 0 bases, with 9 bases left in between. Germline V gives CDR1 SGHAT, CDR2 FQNNGV. The CDR3 spans 14 residues. The CDR3, as DNA: TGTGCCAGCAGCCAAAGACAGAGCACAGATACGCAGTATTTT. Translation gives CASSQRQSTDTQYF. The full variable domain, completed using reference TRBV11-2 and TRBJ2-3, is EAGVAQSPRYKIIEKRQSVAFWCNPISGHATLYWYQQILGQGPKLLIQFQNNGVVDDSQLPKDRFSAERLKGVDSTLKIQPAKLEDSAVYLCASSQRQSTDTQYFGPGTRLTVL.

V is TRBV5-1 and J is TRBJ2-2; 8 positions agree with TRBD1. V shed 4 bases, J shed 6 bases, and the junction held 5 bases outside the gene matches. Looked up from germline, CDR1 is SGHRS and CDR2 is YFSETQ. The CDR3 covers 14 residues. CDR3 DNA: TGCGCCAGCAGCCTCCTACAGGGGGCCGGGGAGCTGTTTTTT. Amino acid sequence: CASSLLQGAGELFF.